One and the same sample provided the 26 T cell receptor beta chains below, sequenced in a study of cytomegalovirus exposure and HLA in healthy donors. Some clones are missing from TCRdb's copy, which holds only in-frame ones; the method was immunoSEQ multiplex PCR. Here the sample spans about 120,000 clones, more than 70% being singletons. The specimen sequenced was PBMCs. The receptors derive from a man between 18 and 35 years old in good health and CMV-seronegative.

Concerning this clone: The junction departs from the called germline gene at one end, perhaps through a read error. V is TRBV10-3 and J is TRBJ2-7; TRBD2 agrees at 7 bases. CDR1 ENHRY and CDR2 SYGVKD come from the germline V gene. The CDR3 contains 15 residues. CDR3: CAINEEAGNSGEQYF. The CDR3 coding sequence is TGTGCCATCAATGAGGAAGCGGGGAACTCCGGGGAGCAGTACTTC.

This chain joins TRBV13 and TRBJ2-5; 10 positions match TRBD1. This CDR3 has 16 residues. Germline V gene sequence: CDR1 PRHDT, CDR2 FYEKMQ (reference sequence). V shed 5 bases, J shed 5 bases, and the junction held 11 bases outside the gene matches. In nucleotides, the CDR3 is TGTGCCAGCAGCATTCGACAGGGGGCGAGTGGGGAGACCCAGTACTTC. Protein product: CASSIRQGASGETQYF.

The chain employs TRBV5-1 and TRBJ1-6; 8 bases map to TRBD1. CDR1 SGHRS and CDR2 YFSETQ come from the germline V gene. This CDR3 contains 15 residues. The trim removed 3 bases at V and 5 bases at J, leaving 4 bases unmatched. The CDR3 protein is CASSSQGGHNSPLHF. The DNA of the CDR3 is TGCGCCAGCAGCTCACAGGGGGGACATAATTCACCCCTCCACTTT.

The rearrangement links TRBV7-9 to TRBJ1-2, with D tentatively TRBD1 (5 bases). Trimming took off 0 bases at V and 8 bases at J, with 16 bases between the two ends. CDR1 is SEHNR and CDR2 is FQNEAQ in the germline V gene (reference sequence). The CDR3 length is 15 residues. CDR3 amino acids: CASSLAQGSDGGYTF. The CDR3 nucleotides are TGTGCCAGCAGCTTAGCTCAGGGTTCAGACGGGGGCTACACCTTC.

The chain has TRBV5-1 and TRBJ1-2; D gene unclear. Per the germline V gene, CDR1 is SGHRS and CDR2 is YFSETQ. V was cut by 3 bases and J by 1 base, with 13 bases left in between. CDR3 size: 15 residues. The CDR3 nucleotides are TGCGCCAGCAGCTCCCAGAAGGGAGATAACTATGGCTACACCTTC. It yields the protein CASSSQKGDNYGYTF.

The chain couples TRBV6-5 to TRBJ1-3; no firm D call. The ends were cut back, 0 bases at V and 0 bases at J, with 9 bases in the middle. Germline values: CDR1 MNHEY, CDR2 SVGAGI. This CDR3 has 16 residues. CDR3 amino acids: CASSYSGETSGNTIYF. CDR3 DNA: TGTGCCAGCAGTTACTCCGGGGAGACCTCTGGAAACACCATATATTTT.

The V and J genes are TRBV27 and TRBJ2-7; no firm D call. CDR3 size: 12 residues. Germline CDR1 MNHEY, CDR2 SMNVEV (reference sequence). V dropped 2 bases and J dropped 4 bases, with 6 bases sitting between them. The CDR3 region is CASSLRGYEQYF. DNA for the CDR3: TGTGCCAGCAGTTTACGCGGATACGAGCAGTACTTC.

J is TRBJ2-6 and V is TRBV12-5; 12 bases are shared with TRBD2. The CDR3 sequence is 17 residues long. Germline loops: CDR1 LGHNT, CDR2 FRNRAP. J lost 1 base, V lost 6 bases, and 4 bases had no gene match. The CDR3 bases are TGTGCTAGTGGCCCTAGCGGGAGGGCTTCTGGGGCCAACGTCCTGACTTTC. Its protein product is CASGPSGRASGANVLTF. Combining the CDR3 with reference TRBV12-5 and TRBJ2-6 gives the whole variable domain DARVTQTPRHKVTEMGQEVTMRCQPILGHNTVFWYRQTMMQGLELLAYFRNRAPLDDSGMPKDRFSAEMPDATLATLKIQPSEPRDSAVYFCASGPSGRASGANVLTFGAGSRLTVL.

This clone was counted a few times. The chain is built from TRBV5-1 and TRBJ2-3, with 7 bases that match TRBD1. The germline V gene encodes CDR1 SGHRS and CDR2 YFSETQ. Trimming at V came to 4 bases and at J to 8 bases, leaving 10 bases not matched to a gene. CDR3 length: 14 amino acids. In nucleotides, the CDR3 is TGCGCCAGCAGCCCATCCAACAGGGGCAGTACGCAGTATTTT. The encoded protein is CASSPSNRGSTQYF. Complete variable domain (other parts from reference TRBV5-1 and TRBJ2-3): KAGVTQTPRYLIKTRGQQVTLSCSPISGHRSVSWYQQTPGQGLQFLFEYFSETQRNKGNFPGRFSGRQFSNSRSEMNVSTLELGDSALYLCASSPSNRGSTQYFGPGTRLTVL.

This rearrangement joins TRBV25-1 to TRBJ1-1, with 7 bases identical to TRBD1. The CDR3 runs 15 residues. CDR1 and CDR2 from the germline V gene are MGHDK and SYGVNS. V was pared by 5 bases and J by 1 base, with 7 bases of the junction left unmatched. Here the CDR3 reads CASSPRTGPNTEAFF. The CDR3 DNA is TGTGCCAGCAGTCCGCGGACAGGACCGAACACTGAAGCTTTCTTT.

The V gene is TRBV5-1, the J gene TRBJ2-7; 7 positions agree with TRBD1. This CDR3 region has 13 residues. V trimming: 4 bases; J trimming: 2 bases; junction bases outside the gene matches: 3. The V gene's germline CDR1 is SGHRS and CDR2 YFSETQ. In nucleotides, the CDR3 is TGCGCCAGCAGCCCGGGGACAGCCTACGAGCAGTACTTC. The encoded protein is CASSPGTAYEQYF.

The J gene is TRBJ1-1, the V gene TRBV30, with a weak D call TRBD1 (5 bases). V shed 7 bases and J shed 1 base, with 13 bases lying between them. Germline CDR1 reads GTSNPN; CDR2 reads SVGIG (reference sequence). This CDR3 is built from 13 residues. CDR3 nucleotide sequence: TGTGCCTACCAGGACATAGGGAACACTGAAGCTTTCTTT. Residues: CAYQDIGNTEAFF.

V gene TRBV11-2 combines with J gene TRBJ2-3; 8 nucleotides match TRBD2. V shed 7 bases and J 3 bases; nucleotides not matched to a gene: 12. Germline V CDR1 and CDR2: SGHAT, FQNNGV. The CDR3 runs to 16 residues. CDR3: CASIPGVAGTTDTQYF. Here the CDR3 DNA reads TGTGCCAGCATCCCCGGGGTAGCGGGGACTACAGATACGCAGTATTTT.

This clone was detected only a few times. V gene TRBV27 combines with J gene TRBJ2-1, with D perhaps TRBD1 (6 bases). In germline, CDR1 is MNHEY, CDR2 SMNVEV (reference sequence). V shed 8 bases and J shed 8 bases, with 10 bases lying between them. The CDR3 covers 11 residues. The CDR3 here is CASSQGYEQFF. The CDR3 DNA follows: TGTGCCAGCTCGCAGGGGTATGAGCAGTTCTTC.

This rearrangement joins TRBV27 to TRBJ2-7; 8 bases match TRBD2. This CDR3 contains 14 residues. V trimming: 5 bases; J trimming: 5 bases; junction bases outside the gene matches: 8. The germline CDR1 and CDR2 sequences are MNHEY and SMNVEV (reference sequence). CDR3 protein: CASSLGLALDEQYF. CDR3 nucleotide sequence: TGTGCCAGCAGTCTCGGACTAGCTCTGGACGAGCAGTACTTC.

In DNA, the CDR3 is TGTGCCAGCAGTCCGACCGACAGAATAGCGGGCGGCTACACCTTC. Its translation is CASSPTDRIAGGYTF. The chain is built from TRBV6-1 and TRBJ1-2; D may be TRBD1 (5 bases). Trimming stripped 5 bases from V and 8 bases from J, with 21 bases between. CDR3 length: 15 residues. CDR1 and CDR2 from the germline V gene are MNHNS and SASEGT.

The CDR3 spells CASSGRGASYGYTF. The DNA for the CDR3 is TGTGCCAGCAGTGGTCGGGGGGCTAGCTATGGCTACACCTTC. The chain is built from TRBV25-1 and TRBJ1-2; possible D gene TRBD1, 6 bases. Germline CDR1 reads MGHDK; CDR2 reads SYGVNS. This CDR3 contains 14 residues. The V end was cut by 4 bases, the J end by 4 bases, with 13 bases between.

The chain links TRBV10-1 to TRBJ2-3; TRBD1 matches at 8 bases. CDR1 WNHNN and CDR2 SYGVQD come from the germline V gene (reference sequence). The trim removed 3 bases at V and 0 bases at J, leaving 8 bases unmatched. This CDR3 is built from 17 residues. As DNA, the CDR3 is TGCGCCAGCAGTGAAATCGGGACAGGACGGAGCACAGATACGCAGTATTTT. Encoded protein: CASSEIGTGRSTDTQYF.

This chain uses TRBV5-8 with TRBJ1-1, with a possible D match to TRBD1 (5 bases). The CDR3 has 14 residues. V shed 4 bases and J shed 0 bases, with 10 bases lying between them. Germline loops: CDR1 SGHTS, CDR2 YDEGEE. The CDR3 bases are TGTGCCAGCAGCCCCGGGGGTATGAACACTGAAGCTTTCTTT. Translated: CASSPGGMNTEAFF.

The J gene is TRBJ2-3, the V gene TRBV29-1, with a weak D call TRBD1 (5 bases). Germline CDR1 reads SQVTM; CDR2 reads ANQGSEA. This CDR3 comprises 15 residues. V was trimmed by 1 base and J by 3 bases, leaving 14 bases between them. The CDR3 sequence: CSVEVSRVTTDTQYF. The CDR3 region has the DNA TGCAGCGTTGAAGTTTCCAGGGTTACTACAGATACGCAGTATTTT.

The rearrangement joins TRBV7-6 to TRBJ1-2, with a weak D call TRBD1 (5 bases). CDR3 length equals 17 residues. Trimming took 1 base from V and 6 from J, leaving 21 bases between them. Germline CDR1 is SGHVS and CDR2 is FNYEAQ. CDR3 DNA sequence: TGTGCCAGCAGCTTAGGGGGCGCGGGAGCTGAAGGGGATGGCTACACCTTC. Translating it yields CASSLGGAGAEGDGYTF. The full variable domain, its missing parts supplied by reference TRBV7-6 and TRBJ1-2, is GAGVSQSPRYKVTKRGQDVALRCDPISGHVSLYWYRQALGQGPEFLTYFNYEAQQDKSGLPNDRFSAERPEGSISTLTIQRTEQRDSAMYRCASSLGGAGAEGDGYTFGSGTRLTVV.

V and J are TRBV5-3 and TRBJ2-5, with a tentative D call TRBD2 (7 bases). TRBV5-3 is placed among ORFs of uncertain function. The V end was cut by 3 bases, the J end by 1 base, with 19 bases between. This CDR3 has 17 amino acids. CDR3 in DNA: TGTGCCAGAAGCTCCCAAAGGCCGGGGGGCCTCCAAGAGACCCAGTACTTC. This encodes CARSSQRPGGLQETQYF.

CDR3 amino acids: CAWSGGLAGANVLTF. The CDR3 nucleotides read TGTGCCTGGAGCGGCGGGCTTGCTGGGGCCAACGTCCTGACTTTC. The rearrangement links TRBV30 to TRBJ2-6; perhaps TRBD2 as D (5 bases). There are 15 residues in the CDR3. Between the trimmed V and J ends, which lost 3 bases and 2 bases, there was a span of 11 bases. Germline-derived CDR1 and CDR2 are GTSNPN and SVGIG (reference sequence). Together with reference TRBV30 and TRBJ2-6, the CDR3 gives the full variable domain: SQTIHQWPATLVQPVGSPLSLECTVEGTSNPNLYWYRQAAGRGLQLLFYSVGIGQISSEVPQNLSASRPQDRQFILSSKKLLLSDSGFYLCAWSGGLAGANVLTFGAGSRLTVL.

The sample holds one count of this clone. The chain combines TRBV7-9 with TRBJ2-3; a weak D match, TRBD1 (5 bases). CDR1 and CDR2 (germline): SEHNR, FQNEAQ (reference sequence). Deletions cut 5 bases from V and 3 bases from J, with 15 bases between. The CDR3 has 15 amino acids. The CDR3 loop is CASSLGQGGTDTQYF. The CDR3 bases are TGTGCCAGCAGCCTCGGGCAGGGTGGGACAGATACGCAGTATTTT.

Concerning this clone itself: Within the sample, other DNA sequences also encode this same CDR3. The chain links TRBV14 to TRBJ2-5; D not resolved. Trimming pared 1 base from V and 5 bases from J, leaving 5 bases between. The CDR3 consists of 12 residues. Germline V gene sequence: CDR1 SGHDN, CDR2 FVKESK. The CDR3 loop reads CASSQVRETQYF. CDR3 sequence (DNA): TGTGCCAGCAGCCAAGTACGGGAGACCCAGTACTTC.

V usage is TRBV5-1 and J usage is TRBJ2-3, with 8 bases that match TRBD2. The CDR3 is 15 amino acids. V gave up 0 bases and J gave up 5 bases; unmatched junction bases: 5. CDR1 SGHRS and CDR2 YFSETQ come from the germline V gene. The CDR3 nucleotides read TGCGCCAGCAGCTTGGCGGGGGGGCATGGAGATACGCAGTATTTT. Amino acids: CASSLAGGHGDTQYF. Filled out from reference TRBV5-1 and TRBJ2-3, the complete variable domain reads KAGVTQTPRYLIKTRGQQVTLSCSPISGHRSVSWYQQTPGQGLQFLFEYFSETQRNKGNFPGRFSGRQFSNSRSEMNVSTLELGDSALYLCASSLAGGHGDTQYFGPGTRLTVL.